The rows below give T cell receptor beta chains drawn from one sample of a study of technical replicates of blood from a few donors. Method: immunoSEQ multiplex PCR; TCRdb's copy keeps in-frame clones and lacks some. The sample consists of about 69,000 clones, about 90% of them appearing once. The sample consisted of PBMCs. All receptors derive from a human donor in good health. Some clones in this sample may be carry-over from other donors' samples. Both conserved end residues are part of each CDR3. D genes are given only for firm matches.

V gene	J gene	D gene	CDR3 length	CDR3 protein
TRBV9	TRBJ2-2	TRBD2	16	CASSVIGTSDTGELFF
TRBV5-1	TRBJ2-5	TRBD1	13	CASSSGQEETQYF
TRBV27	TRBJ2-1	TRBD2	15	CASSPPPGGRDEQFF
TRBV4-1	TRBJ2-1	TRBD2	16	CASSQPTSGIYNEQFF
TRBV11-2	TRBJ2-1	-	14	CASSLLDKYNEQFF
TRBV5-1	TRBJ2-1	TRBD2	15	CASSLGGGANNEQFF
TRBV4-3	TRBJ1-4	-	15	CASSQDFQGGEKLFF
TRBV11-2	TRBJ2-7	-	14	CASSLEDFNYEQYF
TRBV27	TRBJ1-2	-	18	CASSLSAGADSSYSGYTF
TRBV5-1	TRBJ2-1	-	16	CASSLDVGTVYNEQFF
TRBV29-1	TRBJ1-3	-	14	CSVEDGPSGNTIYF
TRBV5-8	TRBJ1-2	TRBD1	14	CASSLGGTGAGYTF
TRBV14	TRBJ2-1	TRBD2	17	CASSPSGLAGDYNEQFF
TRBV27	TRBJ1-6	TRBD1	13	CASSFGQGQPLHF
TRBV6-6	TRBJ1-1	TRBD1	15	CASSDRQGGIAEAFF
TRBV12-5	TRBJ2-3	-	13	CASGKTFTDTQYF
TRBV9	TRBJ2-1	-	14	CASSVAQGGNEQFF
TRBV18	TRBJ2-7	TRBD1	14	CASSPATGAYEQYF
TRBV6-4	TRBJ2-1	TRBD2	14	CASSAYTSGSEQFF
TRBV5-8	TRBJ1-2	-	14	CASSPGGGNYGYTF
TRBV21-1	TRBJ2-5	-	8	CASSFEYF
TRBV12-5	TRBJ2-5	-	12	CASRSAGETQYF
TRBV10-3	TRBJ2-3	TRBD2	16	CAISEPASGGTDTQYF
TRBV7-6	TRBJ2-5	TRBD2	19	CASSLSEEAGETPPETQYF
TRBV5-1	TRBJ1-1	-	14	CASSFRGENTEAFF
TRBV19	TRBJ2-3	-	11	CASKAVDTQYF
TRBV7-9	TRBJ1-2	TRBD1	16	CASRSPGQGGRYGYTF
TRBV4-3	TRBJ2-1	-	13	CASSQDLGGVQFF
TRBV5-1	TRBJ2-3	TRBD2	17	CASSPATSGRYTDTQYF
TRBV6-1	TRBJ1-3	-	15	CASSESRTPGNTIYF
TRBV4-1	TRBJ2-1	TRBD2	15	CASSQDPLAGGEQFF